This T cell receptor (beta chain) was recovered during a study of blood T cell repertoires in COVID-19. As for the study in general: COVID-19 samples, acute and convalescent, were from the United States, Italy and Spain. Nucleic acid was either cDNA or gDNA, and it came from T cells, B-cell-depleted T cells, or PBMCs.

In the source study's methods: Reference gene primer amplification gave estimated nucleated cell counts. Some clones are missing from TCRdb's copy, which holds only in-frame ones; the method was immunoSEQ multiplex PCR. The D gene and trimming were derived from the DNA, and the V and J assignments and clone size from that table. This table holds some 21,000 clones, under 90% found once. The sequenced sample was peripheral blood. This TCR derives from a man between 50 and 59 years old with active COVID-19.

CDR3: CASNPGTGVSYGYTF. The DNA for the CDR3 is TGCGCCAGCAACCCCGGGACAGGGGTAAGCTATGGCTACACCTTC. The rearrangement links TRBV5-1 to TRBJ1-2; TRBD1 matches 10 bases. Germline-derived CDR1 and CDR2 are SGHRS and YFSETQ. This CDR3 region has 15 residues. J was trimmed by 4 bases and V by 6 bases; bases with no gene match: 9.